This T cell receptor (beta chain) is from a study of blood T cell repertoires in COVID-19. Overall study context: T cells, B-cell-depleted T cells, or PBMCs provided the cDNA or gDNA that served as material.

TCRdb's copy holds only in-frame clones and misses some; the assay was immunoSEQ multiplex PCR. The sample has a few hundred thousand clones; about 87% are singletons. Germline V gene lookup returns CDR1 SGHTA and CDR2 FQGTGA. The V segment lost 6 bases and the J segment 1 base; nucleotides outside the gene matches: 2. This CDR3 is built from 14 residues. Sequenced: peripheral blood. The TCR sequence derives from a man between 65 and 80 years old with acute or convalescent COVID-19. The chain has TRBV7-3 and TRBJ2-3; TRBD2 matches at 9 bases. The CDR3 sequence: CASSPSGGTDTQYF. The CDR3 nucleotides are TGTGCCAGCAGTCCTAGCGGGGGCACAGATACGCAGTATTTT.